This is a list of T cell receptor beta chains from one sample in a study of blood T cell repertoires in COVID-19. Here immunoSEQ multiplex PCR was the method, and the copy in TCRdb shows in-frame clones only, minus some. The table includes about 53,000 clones, around 87% detected once. Sequencing was done on a sample of peripheral blood. Every receptor here comes from a man aged 50 to 60 with acute or convalescent COVID-19. Both conserved end residues are part of each CDR3. D genes are given only for firm matches. Clone sizes are given selectively: once, few, many, or a class where the clone is expanded.

TRBV7-9	.	.	TRBJ2-7	CASSLDSFNSYEQYF	TGTGCCAGCAGCCTGGACAGCTTTAACTCCTACGAGCAGTACTTC
TRBV6-5	.	.	TRBJ1-2	CASGGSYGYTF	TGTGCCAGCGGAGGAAGCTATGGCTACACCTTC
TRBV7-9	.	.	TRBJ2-1	CASSVSSAGAWNEQFF	TGTGCCAGCAGCGTATCTAGCGCGGGGGCTTGGAATGAGCAGTTCTTC
TRBV3-1/TRBV3-2	TRBD1	.	TRBJ1-6	CASSRQGENSPLHF	TGTGCCAGCAGCAGACAGGGCGAGAATTCACCCCTCCACTTT
TRBV5-4	TRBD1	.	TRBJ1-2	CASSQTGVGGYTF	TGTGCCAGCAGCCAGACAGGGGTAGGTGGCTACACCTTC
TRBV5-4	TRBD1	.	TRBJ2-1	CASSPRDSSYNEQFF	TGTGCCAGCAGCCCACGGGACAGCTCCTACAATGAGCAGTTCTTC
TRBV7-3	.	.	TRBJ2-1	CASSLSQSPYNEQFF	TGTGCCAGCAGCTTAAGCCAGTCTCCCTACAATGAGCAGTTCTTC
TRBV6-5	.	.	TRBJ1-1	CASSYQGQTEAFF	TGTGCCAGCAGTTACCAGGGGCAAACTGAAGCTTTCTTT
TRBV5-4	.	.	TRBJ2-5	CASSFAGEETQYF	TGTGCCAGCAGCTTTGCGGGCGAAGAGACCCAGTACTTC
TRBV6-5	.	.	TRBJ1-5	CASSYSIGVNQPQHF	TGTGCCAGCAGTTACTCGATAGGGGTTAATCAGCCCCAGCATTTT
TRBV5-6	.	.	TRBJ2-3	CASSSEVGTQYF	TGTGCCAGCAGCTCAGAGGTTGGTACGCAGTATTTT
TRBV19	TRBD2	.	TRBJ2-2	CASTEAGANTGELFF	TGTGCCAGTACCGAAGCGGGGGCAAACACCGGGGAGCTGTTTTTT
TRBV29-1	.	.	TRBJ2-5	CSARTAGETQYF	TGCAGCGCTAGGACAGCGGGGGAGACCCAGTACTTC
TRBV7-8	.	.	TRBJ1-5	CASSPQQSNQPQHF	TGTGCCAGCAGCCCTCAACAGAGCAATCAGCCCCAGCATTTT
TRBV10-3	TRBD1	.	TRBJ1-1	CAISPGGQGVFGFF	TGTGCCATCAGTCCTGGGGGGCAGGGGGTGTTTGGTTTCTTT
TRBV9	.	few	TRBJ2-5	CASSVGGTTQETQYF	TGTGCCAGCAGCGTAGGAGGGACAACGCAAGAGACCCAGTACTTC
TRBV5-4	TRBD1	.	TRBJ1-5	CASSLGTGNQPQHF	TGTGCCAGCAGCTTAGGGACAGGAAATCAGCCCCAGCATTTT
TRBV9	TRBD1	.	TRBJ2-7	CASSVGDRESYEQYF	TGTGCCAGCAGCGTAGGGGACAGGGAATCCTACGAGCAGTACTTC
TRBV12-3/TRBV12-4	.	.	TRBJ1-2	CASSLGGIGYTF	TGTGCCAGCAGTTTAGGAGGTATAGGCTACACCTTC
TRBV14	.	.	TRBJ1-6	CASSQVGGSLSPLHF	TGTGCCAGCAGCCAAGTAGGAGGTAGCCTCTCACCCCTCCACTTT
TRBV19	TRBD2	.	TRBJ2-2	CASSKVAGASFGELFF	TGTGCCAGTAGTAAAGTAGCGGGAGCCTCATTTGGGGAGCTGTTTTTT
TRBV19	.	.	TRBJ1-5	CASNESGGNQPQHF	TGTGCCAGCAATGAGTCCGGGGGCAATCAGCCCCAGCATTTT
TRBV10-1	TRBD2	.	TRBJ2-1	CASSSSGRREQFF	TGCGCCAGCAGCTCTAGCGGGAGAAGGGAGCAGTTCTTC
TRBV9	TRBD1	once	TRBJ2-2	CASSVYQGATGELFF	TGTGCCAGCAGCGTATATCAGGGGGCCACCGGGGAGCTGTTTTTT
TRBV3-1/TRBV3-2	TRBD1	.	TRBJ2-7	CASSHTGTGRYEQYF	TGTGCCAGCAGCCATACCGGGACAGGACGGTACGAGCAGTACTTC
TRBV7-3	TRBD1	.	TRBJ2-1	CASSKGGTGNYNEQFF	TGTGCCAGCAGCAAAGGTGGGACAGGGAACTACAATGAGCAGTTCTTC
TRBV3-1/TRBV3-2	TRBD1	.	TRBJ1-1	CASSQDRGRTTEAFF	TGTGCCAGCAGCCAGGACAGGGGGAGGACCACTGAAGCTTTCTTT
TRBV5-1	.	.	TRBJ2-7	CASSLHRTGYEQYF	TGCGCCAGCAGCTTGCACCGCACGGGGTACGAGCAGTACTTC
TRBV25-1	.	.	TRBJ2-2	CASSEWGRGTNTGELFF	TGTGCCAGCAGTGAATGGGGTCGGGGGACGAACACCGGGGAGCTGTTTTTT
TRBV27	TRBD1	.	TRBJ1-1	CASSFGTGFVTEAFF	TGTGCCAGCAGTTTCGGGACAGGGTTTGTCACTGAAGCTTTCTTT
TRBV5-4	.	.	TRBJ1-1	CASSFQENTEAFF	TGTGCCAGCAGCTTTCAGGAGAACACTGAAGCTTTCTTT
TRBV6-5	TRBD1	.	TRBJ1-2	CASSRLGQTTYGYTF	TGTGCCAGCAGCCGATTGGGACAGACGACCTATGGCTACACCTTC
TRBV10-1	.	.	TRBJ2-2	CASSTSYGELFF	TGCGCCAGCAGTACTAGTTACGGGGAGCTGTTTTTT
TRBV7-9	.	few	TRBJ2-7	CASLIRRGRSYEQYF	TGTGCCAGCCTTATCCGGCGGGGCAGGTCCTACGAGCAGTACTTC
TRBV14	.	once	TRBJ2-3	CASSQDLAPTDTQYF	TGTGCCAGCAGCCAGGATCTAGCCCCCACGGATACGCAGTATTTT
TRBV3-1/TRBV3-2	.	few	TRBJ2-2	CASSQARLTGELFF	TGTGCCAGCAGCCAAGCGAGATTGACCGGGGAGCTGTTTTTT
TRBV5-5	.	.	TRBJ2-7	CASSLDFRTGEQYF	TGTGCCAGCAGCTTGGATTTCAGGACGGGGGAGCAGTACTTC
TRBV18	.	.	TRBJ1-4	CASSPRRGGGFGEKLFF	TGTGCCAGCTCACCACGAAGAGGGGGGGGGTTTGGCGAAAAACTGTTTTTT
TRBV24-1	TRBD2	.	TRBJ2-3	CATSSLGLATSTDTQYF	TGTGCCACCTCCTCGCTTGGACTAGCGACAAGCACAGATACGCAGTATTTT
TRBV9	.	.	TRBJ2-2	CASSVQDSYTGELFF	TGTGCCAGCAGCGTTCAGGACTCATACACCGGGGAGCTGTTTTTT
TRBV24-1	.	.	TRBJ1-4	CATSDSDSLNEKLFF	TGTGCCACCAGTGATTCGGACAGCCTTAATGAAAAACTGTTTTTT
TRBV3-1/TRBV3-2	.	.	TRBJ2-7	CASSQRGYEQYF	TGTGCCAGCAGCCAAAGGGGTTACGAGCAGTACTTC
TRBV30	.	.	TRBJ1-1	CAWSVRGGLGTEAFF	TGTGCCTGGAGTGTACGGGGAGGGCTAGGGACTGAAGCTTTCTTT
TRBV5-1	.	.	TRBJ1-1	CASRRQENTEAFF	TGCGCCAGCAGACGACAGGAAAACACTGAAGCTTTCTTT
TRBV11-3	TRBD1	few	TRBJ1-6	CASSPTGAPLHF	TGTGCCAGCAGCCCGACAGGGGCCCCCCTCCACTTT
TRBV6-6	.	.	TRBJ1-1	CASSYGRQDTEAFF	TGTGCCAGCAGTTACGGTCGGCAGGACACTGAAGCTTTCTTT
TRBV19	TRBD1	.	TRBJ2-7	CASRNPGQGAYEQYF	TGTGCCAGTAGGAACCCGGGACAGGGGGCCTACGAGCAGTACTTC
TRBV4-1	.	.	TRBJ2-7	CASSQEPGHDGYEQYF	TGCGCCAGCAGCCAAGAACCGGGACATGATGGTTACGAGCAGTACTTC
TRBV9	.	.	TRBJ1-5	CASSPHGEGIVPQHF	TGTGCCAGCAGCCCCCACGGGGAGGGAATTGTGCCCCAGCATTTT
TRBV7-9	TRBD1	.	TRBJ2-7	CASSWGQGYEQYF	TGTGCCAGCAGTTGGGGACAGGGCTACGAGCAGTACTTC
TRBV7-8	TRBD1	few	TRBJ1-5	CASSPDREPQHF	TGTGCCAGCAGTCCCGACAGGGAGCCCCAGCATTTT
TRBV4-1	.	.	TRBJ1-4	CASSQGQEKLFF	TGCGCCAGCAGCCAAGGTCAGGAAAAACTGTTTTTT
TRBV27	.	.	TRBJ2-3	CASRTGYRTDTQYF	TGTGCCAGCCGCACAGGGTATCGCACAGATACGCAGTATTTT
TRBV9	.	.	TRBJ2-6	CASSVGTVSGANVLTF	TGTGCCAGCAGCGTAGGAACGGTCTCTGGGGCCAACGTCCTGACTTTC
TRBV5-5	.	.	TRBJ2-1	CASSIGQLPYNEQFF	TGTGCCAGCAGCATCGGACAGTTACCCTACAATGAGCAGTTCTTC
TRBV19	.	.	TRBJ1-4	CASSWTAHNEKLFF	TGTGCCAGTAGTTGGACAGCTCATAATGAAAAACTGTTTTTT
TRBV6-1	TRBD1	.	TRBJ1-5	CASRRTGSNQPQHF	TGTGCCAGCAGGCGGACAGGTAGCAATCAGCCCCAGCATTTT
TRBV11-2	TRBD1	few	TRBJ2-5	CASSPRDSQTQYF	TGTGCCAGCAGCCCCCGGGACAGCCAGACCCAGTACTTC
TRBV13	TRBD2	.	TRBJ2-3	CASSSLLAGGSDTQYF	TGTGCCAGCAGTTCGCTACTAGCGGGAGGTTCAGATACGCAGTATTTT